Shown below are 8 T cell receptor beta chains from a single sample sequenced in a study of blood T cell repertoires in COVID-19. TCRdb keeps only in-frame clones here, not all; method: immunoSEQ multiplex PCR. The sample comprises some 390,000 clones, about 88% of which are singletons, and 3% rests with the top ten. Sequencing used peripheral blood. Receptor source: a human donor in a cohort sampled during active COVID-19.

As DNA, the CDR3 is TGTGCCAGCAGCCAATCGCAACTGGGGGGACAGGGGGCGAATCAGCCCCAGCATTTT. Its protein is CASSQSQLGGQGANQPQHF. J is TRBJ1-5 and V is TRBV16; 12 bases fit TRBD1. Unmatched junction bases numbered 10, after V lost 0 bases and J lost 4 bases. The CDR3 spans 19 residues. The germline V gene has CDR1 KGHSY and CDR2 FQNENV.

V and J are TRBV18 and TRBJ2-7, with TRBD2 matching 7 bases. The J segment lost 5 bases and the V segment lost 3 bases, leaving 10 bases of the junction unmatched. Germline V gene data show CDR1 as KGHSH and CDR2 as LQKENI. This CDR3 contains 15 residues. CDR3 DNA sequence: TGTGCCAGCTCACCGGCGGGAGATTTGAGGAACGAGCAGTACTTC. Translated: CASSPAGDLRNEQYF.

The chain employs TRBV30 and TRBJ1-1, with D possibly TRBD1 on 6 matching bases. Between the trimmed V and J ends, which lost 3 bases and 7 bases, there was a span of 12 bases. CDR3 length: 12 residues. The germline CDR1 and CDR2 sequences are GTSNPN and SVGIG (reference sequence). CDR3: CAWSVEGDEAFF. CDR3 nucleotide sequence: TGTGCCTGGAGCGTTGAGGGGGATGAAGCTTTCTTT.

This chain uses TRBV7-9 with TRBJ2-5; D call uncertain. The V and J ends lost 3 bases and 4 bases respectively, with 9 bases between them. This CDR3 region has 13 residues. The V gene's germline CDR1 is SEHNR and CDR2 FQNEAQ (reference sequence). CDR3 in DNA: TGTGCCAGCAGCTTCCCACGAGGAGAGACCCAGTACTTC. Amino acid sequence: CASSFPRGETQYF.

This chain joins TRBV11-2 and TRBJ1-6; unclear D gene. The CDR3 runs 17 residues. V gave up 5 bases and J gave up 7 bases, with 21 bases separating them. Germline loops: CDR1 SGHAT, CDR2 FQNNGV. This CDR3 reads CASSLRARLLANSPLHF. The CDR3 DNA is TGTGCCAGCAGCCTCCGGGCCCGACTCCTAGCGAATTCACCCCTCCACTTT. Drawing the rest from reference TRBV11-2 and TRBJ1-6, the complete variable domain is EAGVAQSPRYKIIEKRQSVAFWCNPISGHATLYWYQQILGQGPKLLIQFQNNGVVDDSQLPKDRFSAERLKGVDSTLKIQPAKLEDSAVYLCASSLRARLLANSPLHFGNGTRLTVT.

The rearrangement uses TRBV4-1 and TRBJ1-3; D is ambiguous. V was clipped by 5 bases and J by 4 bases, with 15 bases between them. Germline V gene lookup returns CDR1 MGHRA and CDR2 YSYEKL. The CDR3 contains 15 residues. The CDR3 loop is CASSYVAVNGNTIYF. The CDR3 nucleotides are TGCGCCAGCAGCTACGTGGCCGTTAACGGAAACACCATATATTTT.

This sequence joins TRBV2 and TRBJ1-2; a possible D gene is TRBD1 (6 bases). Trimming pared 8 bases from V and 3 bases from J, leaving 10 bases between. Germline loops: CDR1 SNHLY, CDR2 FYNNEI. The CDR3 extends over 12 amino acids. The CDR3 DNA reads TGTGCCAGCGACAGGAACGACTATGGCTACACCTTC. Translation: CASDRNDYGYTF.

The chain couples TRBV11-2 to TRBJ2-3, with D perhaps TRBD2 (5 bases). V was pared by 6 bases and J by 6 bases, with 13 bases between. Germline V gives CDR1 SGHAT, CDR2 FQNNGV. This CDR3 region has 13 residues. The DNA of the CDR3 is TGTGCCAGCAGTCCCACCGGGGTGGATACGCAGTATTTT. Its translation: CASSPTGVDTQYF.